This TCR beta chain was found in a study of OX40 agonist ivuxolimab in advanced cancers. The CDR3 is made up of 13 amino acids. The germline CDR1 and CDR2 sequences are MGHRA and YSYEKL. Trimming removed 5 bases at V and 2 bases at J, with 8 bases between. Some clones are missing from TCRdb's copy, which holds only in-frame ones; the method was immunoSEQ multiplex PCR. The table includes around 38,000 clones, 92% detected once. V gene TRBV4-1 combines with J gene TRBJ2-3; D might be TRBD1 (5 bases). This clonotype originated in an adult with an advanced solid tumor such as melanoma, head and neck, liver or kidney cancer. The starting material was CD4+ or CD8+ T cells sorted from blood, obtained in a trial of the OX40 agonist ivuxolimab. The DNA of the CDR3 is TGCGCCAGCAGCAGGGGAACCACAGATACGCAGTATTTT. Translation: CASSRGTTDTQYF.